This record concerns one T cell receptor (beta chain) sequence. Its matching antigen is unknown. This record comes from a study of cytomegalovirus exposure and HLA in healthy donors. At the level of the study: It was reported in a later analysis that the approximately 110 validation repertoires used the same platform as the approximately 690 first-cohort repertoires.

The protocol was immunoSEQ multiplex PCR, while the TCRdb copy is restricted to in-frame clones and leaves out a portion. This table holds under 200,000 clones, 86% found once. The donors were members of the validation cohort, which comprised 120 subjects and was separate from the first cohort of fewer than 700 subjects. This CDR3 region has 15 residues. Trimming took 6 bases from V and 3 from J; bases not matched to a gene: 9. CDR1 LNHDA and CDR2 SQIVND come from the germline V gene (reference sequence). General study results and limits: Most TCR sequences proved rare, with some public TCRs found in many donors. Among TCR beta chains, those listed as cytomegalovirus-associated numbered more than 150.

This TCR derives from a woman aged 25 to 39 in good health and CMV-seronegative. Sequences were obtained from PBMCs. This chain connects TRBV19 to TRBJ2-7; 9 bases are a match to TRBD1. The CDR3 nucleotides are TGTGCCAGTAGCCGCGTGGGACAGGGTGGCTACGAGCAGTACTTC. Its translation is CASSRVGQGGYEQYF.